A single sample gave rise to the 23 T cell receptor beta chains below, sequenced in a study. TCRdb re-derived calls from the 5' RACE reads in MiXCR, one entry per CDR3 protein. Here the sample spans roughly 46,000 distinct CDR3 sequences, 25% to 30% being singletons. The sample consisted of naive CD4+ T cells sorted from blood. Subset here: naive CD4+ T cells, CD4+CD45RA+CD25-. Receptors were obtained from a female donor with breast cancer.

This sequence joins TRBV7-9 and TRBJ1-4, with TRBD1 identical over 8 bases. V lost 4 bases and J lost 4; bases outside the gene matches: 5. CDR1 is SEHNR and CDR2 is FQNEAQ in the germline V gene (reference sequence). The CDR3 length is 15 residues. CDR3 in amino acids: CASSYLDRDNEKLFF. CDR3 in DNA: TGTGCCAGCAGCTACCTGGACAGGGATAATGAAAAACTGTTTTTT.

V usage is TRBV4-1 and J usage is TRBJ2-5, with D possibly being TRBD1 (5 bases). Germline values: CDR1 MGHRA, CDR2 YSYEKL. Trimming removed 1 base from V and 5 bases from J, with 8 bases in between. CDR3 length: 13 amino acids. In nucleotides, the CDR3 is TGCGCCAGCAGCCAAGTAGGGGTTGAGACCCAGTACTTC. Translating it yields CASSQVGVETQYF.

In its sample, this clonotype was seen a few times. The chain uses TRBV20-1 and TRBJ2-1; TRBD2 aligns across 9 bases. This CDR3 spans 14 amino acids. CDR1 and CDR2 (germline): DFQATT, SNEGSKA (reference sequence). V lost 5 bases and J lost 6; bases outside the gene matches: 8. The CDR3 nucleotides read TGCAGTGCTGCCTATCGGCGGGGGGGCAATGAGCAGTTCTTC. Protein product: CSAAYRRGGNEQFF.

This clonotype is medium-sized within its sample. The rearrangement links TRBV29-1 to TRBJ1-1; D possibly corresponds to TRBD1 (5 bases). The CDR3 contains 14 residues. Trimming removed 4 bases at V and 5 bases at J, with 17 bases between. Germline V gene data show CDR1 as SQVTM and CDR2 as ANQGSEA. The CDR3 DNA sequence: TGCAGCGTTGTCCCGTGGGGTAGGGGAACTGAAGCTTTCTTT. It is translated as CSVVPWGRGTEAFF.

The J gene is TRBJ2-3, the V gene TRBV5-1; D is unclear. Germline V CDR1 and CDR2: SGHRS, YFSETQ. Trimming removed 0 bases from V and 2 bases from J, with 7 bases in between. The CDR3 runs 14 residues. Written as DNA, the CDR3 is TGCGCCAGCAGCTTGGACAGCCACACAGATACGCAGTATTTT. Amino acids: CASSLDSHTDTQYF.

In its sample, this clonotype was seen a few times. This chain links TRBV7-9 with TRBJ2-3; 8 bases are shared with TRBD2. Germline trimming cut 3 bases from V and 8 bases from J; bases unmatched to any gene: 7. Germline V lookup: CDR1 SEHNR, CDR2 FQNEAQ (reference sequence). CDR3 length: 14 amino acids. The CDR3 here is CASSLRGELGTQYF. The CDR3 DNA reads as TGTGCCAGCAGCTTGCGGGGGGAACTCGGTACGCAGTATTTT.

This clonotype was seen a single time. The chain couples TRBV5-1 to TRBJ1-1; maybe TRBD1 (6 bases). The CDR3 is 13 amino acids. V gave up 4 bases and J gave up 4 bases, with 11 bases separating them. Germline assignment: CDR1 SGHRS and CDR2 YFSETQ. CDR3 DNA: TGCGCCAGCAGCAAGACAGGCGTCACTGAAGCTTTCTTT. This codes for CASSKTGVTEAFF.

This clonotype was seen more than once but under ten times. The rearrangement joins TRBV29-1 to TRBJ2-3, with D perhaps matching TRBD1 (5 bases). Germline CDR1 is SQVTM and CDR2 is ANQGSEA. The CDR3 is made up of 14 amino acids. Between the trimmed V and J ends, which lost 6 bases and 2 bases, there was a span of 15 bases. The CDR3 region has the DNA TGCAGCGTCGGTCAGGGTACTATCACAGATACGCAGTATTTT. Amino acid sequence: CSVGQGTITDTQYF.

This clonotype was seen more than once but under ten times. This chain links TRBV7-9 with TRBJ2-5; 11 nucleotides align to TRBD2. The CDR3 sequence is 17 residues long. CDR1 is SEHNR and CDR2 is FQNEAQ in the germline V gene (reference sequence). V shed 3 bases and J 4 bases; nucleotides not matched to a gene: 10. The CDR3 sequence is CASSFTKATSGIETQYF. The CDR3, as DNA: TGTGCCAGCAGCTTTACCAAGGCGACTAGCGGGATAGAGACCCAGTACTTC.

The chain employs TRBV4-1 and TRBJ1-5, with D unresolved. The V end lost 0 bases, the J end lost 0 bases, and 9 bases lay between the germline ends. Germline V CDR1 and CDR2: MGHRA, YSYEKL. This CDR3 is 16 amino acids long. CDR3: CASSQDFSLSNQPQHF. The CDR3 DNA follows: TGCGCCAGCAGCCAAGATTTCAGTCTTAGCAATCAGCCCCAGCATTTT.

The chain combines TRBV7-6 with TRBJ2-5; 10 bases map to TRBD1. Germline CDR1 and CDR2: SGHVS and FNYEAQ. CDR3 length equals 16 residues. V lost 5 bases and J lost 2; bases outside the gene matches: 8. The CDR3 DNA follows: TGTGCCAGCAGCCGAACGGGACAGGGGACACAAGAGACCCAGTACTTC. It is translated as CASSRTGQGTQETQYF.

The CDR3 protein is CSVTTALPDTQYF. CDR3 sequence (DNA): TGCAGCGTTACGACAGCTTTGCCAGATACGCAGTATTTT. The chain recombines TRBV29-1 with TRBJ2-3, with D possibly being TRBD1 (5 bases). Germline V gene data show CDR1 as SQVTM and CDR2 as ANQGSEA. V lost 5 bases and J lost 4, with 13 bases in between. The CDR3 has 13 amino acids.

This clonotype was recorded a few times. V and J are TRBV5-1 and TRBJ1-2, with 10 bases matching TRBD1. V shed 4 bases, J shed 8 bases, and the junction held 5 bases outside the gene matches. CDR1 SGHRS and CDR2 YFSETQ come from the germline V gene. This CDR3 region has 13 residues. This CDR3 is CASSPGTGEGYTF. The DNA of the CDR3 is TGCGCCAGCAGCCCCGGGACAGGGGAAGGCTACACCTTC.

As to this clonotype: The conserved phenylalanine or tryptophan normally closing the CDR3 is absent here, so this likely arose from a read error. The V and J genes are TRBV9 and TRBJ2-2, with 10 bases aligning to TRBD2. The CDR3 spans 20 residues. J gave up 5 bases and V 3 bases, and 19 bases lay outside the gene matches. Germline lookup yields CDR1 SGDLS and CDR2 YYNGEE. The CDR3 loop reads CASSASPGTSTSGMTGELFY. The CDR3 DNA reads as TGTGCCAGCAGCGCCTCCCCCGGGACATCCACTAGCGGGATGACCGGGGAGCTGTTTTAT.

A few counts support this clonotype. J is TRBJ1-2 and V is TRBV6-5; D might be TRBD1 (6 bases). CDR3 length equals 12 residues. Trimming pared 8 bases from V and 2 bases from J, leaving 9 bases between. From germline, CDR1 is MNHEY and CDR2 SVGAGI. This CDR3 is CASGRGNYGYTF. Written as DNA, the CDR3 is TGTGCCAGCGGGAGGGGGAACTATGGCTACACCTTC.

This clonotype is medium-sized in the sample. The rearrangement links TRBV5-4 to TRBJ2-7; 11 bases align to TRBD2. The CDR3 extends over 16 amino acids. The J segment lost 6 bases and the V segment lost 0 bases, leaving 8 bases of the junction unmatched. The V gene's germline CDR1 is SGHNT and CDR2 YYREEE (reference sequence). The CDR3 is CASSLESIAGGREQYF. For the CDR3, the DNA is TGTGCCAGCAGCTTGGAGTCGATAGCGGGAGGGCGCGAGCAGTACTTC.

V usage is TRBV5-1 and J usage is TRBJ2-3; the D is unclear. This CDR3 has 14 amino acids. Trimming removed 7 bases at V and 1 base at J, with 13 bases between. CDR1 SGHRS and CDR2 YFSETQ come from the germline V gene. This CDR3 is CASGQIYGTDTQYF. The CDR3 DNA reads TGCGCCAGCGGTCAAATCTATGGCACAGATACGCAGTATTTT.

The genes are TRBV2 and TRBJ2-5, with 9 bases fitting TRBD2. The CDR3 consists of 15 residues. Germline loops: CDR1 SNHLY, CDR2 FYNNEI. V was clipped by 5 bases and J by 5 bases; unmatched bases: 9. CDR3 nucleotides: TGTGCCAGCAGTCCCGGGACTAGCAGCTGGGAGACCCAGTACTTC. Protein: CASSPGTSSWETQYF.

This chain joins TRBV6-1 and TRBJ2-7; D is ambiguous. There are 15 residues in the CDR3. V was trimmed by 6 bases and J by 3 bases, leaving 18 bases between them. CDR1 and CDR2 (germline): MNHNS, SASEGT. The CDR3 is CASRPLGSSYYEQYF. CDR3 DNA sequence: TGTGCCAGCAGACCCCTGGGCAGCAGCTACTACGAGCAGTACTTC.

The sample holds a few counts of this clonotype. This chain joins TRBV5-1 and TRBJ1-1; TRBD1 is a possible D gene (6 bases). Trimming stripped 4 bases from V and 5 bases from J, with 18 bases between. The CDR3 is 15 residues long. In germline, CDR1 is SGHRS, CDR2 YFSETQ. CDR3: CASSRPGGLRTEAFF. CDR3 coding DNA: TGCGCCAGCAGCCGTCCGGGGGGCCTAAGGACTGAAGCTTTCTTT.

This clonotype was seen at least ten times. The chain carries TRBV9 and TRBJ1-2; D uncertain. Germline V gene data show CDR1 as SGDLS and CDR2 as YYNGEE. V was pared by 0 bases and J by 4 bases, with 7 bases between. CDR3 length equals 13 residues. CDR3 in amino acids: CASSVDTSYGYTF. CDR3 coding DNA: TGTGCCAGCAGCGTAGATACATCCTATGGCTACACCTTC. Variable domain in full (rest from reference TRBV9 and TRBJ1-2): DSGVTQTPKHLITATGQRVTLRCSPRSGDLSVYWYQQSLDQGLQFLIQYYNGEERAKGNILERFSAQQFPDLHSELNLSSLELGDSALYFCASSVDTSYGYTFGSGTRLTVV.

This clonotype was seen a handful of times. This CDR3 reads CASSVGTAKDTEAFF. The CDR3 DNA reads TGTGCCAGCAGCGTCGGGACAGCCAAAGACACTGAAGCTTTCTTT. The rearrangement links TRBV9 to TRBJ1-1; 7 positions agree with TRBD1. The J segment lost 3 bases and the V segment lost 2 bases, leaving 7 bases of the junction unmatched. The CDR3 covers 15 residues. Germline V gives CDR1 SGDLS, CDR2 YYNGEE.

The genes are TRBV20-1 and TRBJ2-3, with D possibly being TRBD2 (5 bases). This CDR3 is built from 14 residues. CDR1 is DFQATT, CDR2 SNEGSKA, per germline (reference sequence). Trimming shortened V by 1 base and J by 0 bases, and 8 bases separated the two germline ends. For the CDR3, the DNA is TGCAGTGCTAGAGCTAGCACTAGCACAGATACGCAGTATTTT. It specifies CSARASTSTDTQYF.